Listed below are T cell receptor beta chains from one sample, sequenced in a study of blood T cell repertoires in COVID-19. Clones were read by immunoSEQ multiplex PCR, and TCRdb kept only the in-frame ones, dropping some. The sample carries about 190,000 clones, over 75% recorded once. Sequenced sample: peripheral blood. The origin of the receptors is an elderly woman with active or convalescent COVID-19. Each CDR3 is given with its conserved first and last residue. A D gene is named only where the DNA matches it firmly. The size field is filled for only some rows; it gives once, few, many or a size class.

size	V	D	J	DNA	CDR3
-	TRBV5-1	-	TRBJ2-3	TGCGCCAGCAGCTTGGGGGGCGATACGCAGTATTTT	CASSLGGDTQYF
-	TRBV5-1	TRBD1	TRBJ1-2	TGCGCCAGCAGCTTGGGGGACAGGGTCGGCGGCTACACCTTC	CASSLGDRVGGYTF
few	TRBV2	-	TRBJ1-1	TGTGCCAGCACGGGACAAGTCATGAACACTGAAGCTTTCTTT	CASTGQVMNTEAFF
-	TRBV9	-	TRBJ1-2	TGTGCCAGCAGCGTAGTAGGCGGAGACAAGGAGGATGGCTACACCTTC	CASSVVGGDKEDGYTF
once	TRBV6-5	-	TRBJ1-2	TGTGCCAGCAGTTACTCCCCAGGGTCGACTGCTGGCTACACCTTC	CASSYSPGSTAGYTF
-	TRBV7-6	TRBD1	TRBJ1-2	TGTGCCAGCAGCCCCCAACAGGGGGCTGACTATGGCTACACCTTC	CASSPQQGADYGYTF
once	TRBV7-9	-	TRBJ1-3	TGTGCCAGCAGCCTAGGGGCCTCTGGAAACACCATATATTTT	CASSLGASGNTIYF
-	TRBV5-1	TRBD2	TRBJ2-5	TGCGCCAGCAGCCACCCTAGCGGGGGGGCCGGGGCGCAAGAGACCCAGTACTTC	CASSHPSGGAGAQETQYF
-	TRBV9	TRBD1	TRBJ1-3	TGTGCCAGCAGCGTAGCTCCCTCTCGGACAGGGCTTGCTGCTGGAAACACCATATATTTT	CASSVAPSRTGLAAGNTIYF
few	TRBV4-1	TRBD1	TRBJ1-3	TGCGCCAGCAGCCAAGGACAGGGGCCCTCTGGAAACACCATATATTTT	CASSQGQGPSGNTIYF
-	TRBV18	-	TRBJ2-3	TGTGCCAGCTCACCCGGACAATCTAGCACAGATACGCAGTATTTT	CASSPGQSSTDTQYF
-	TRBV6-5	TRBD1	TRBJ2-2	TGTGCCAGCAGTTCTAGACAGGGTGGGGCCGGGGAGCTGTTTTTT	CASSSRQGGAGELFF
-	TRBV29-1	-	TRBJ2-5	TGCAGCGTCCGGTCCCAAGAGACCCAGTACTTC	CSVRSQETQYF
-	TRBV19	-	TRBJ2-2	TGTGCCAGTAGTGCGGGGCGGGCTACGACCGGGGAGCTGTTTTTT	CASSAGRATTGELFF
once	TRBV4-2	TRBD1	TRBJ1-1	TGTGCCAGCAGCGGCCGGGACAGGAGCTCTGAAGCTTTCTTT	CASSGRDRSSEAFF
-	TRBV4-3	TRBD1	TRBJ2-2	TGCGCCAGCAGCCAAGACGAGGGGGCAATCGGGGAGCTGTTTTTT	CASSQDEGAIGELFF
once	TRBV5-1	-	TRBJ2-2	TGCGCCAGCAGCTTTCAACGGTCTACCGGGGAGCTGTTTTTT	CASSFQRSTGELFF
-	TRBV3-1/TRBV3-2	TRBD2	TRBJ2-1	TGTGCCAGCAGCCAACAGGGAGGGCTCAATGAGCAGTTCTTC	CASSQQGGLNEQFF
-	TRBV5-1	TRBD1	TRBJ1-6	TGCGCCAGCAGCCGGGACAGCCTGGGGTCCCTCCACTTT	CASSRDSLGSLHF
few	TRBV27	-	TRBJ1-5	TGTGCCAGCAAACCCTCGGAGAATAGCAATCAGCCCCAGCATTTT	CASKPSENSNQPQHF
-	TRBV19	TRBD1	TRBJ1-6	TGTGCCAGTAGTATTACAGGGGAGGATTCACCCCTCCACTTT	CASSITGEDSPLHF
-	TRBV5-4	-	TRBJ2-3	TGTGCCAGCAGCTTGGTGGCTCGCACAGATACGCAGTATTTT	CASSLVARTDTQYF
-	TRBV2	TRBD2	TRBJ2-1	TGTGCCAGCATGGGTAGCGGGGAAGGGAATGAGCAGTTCTTC	CASMGSGEGNEQFF
-	TRBV2	-	TRBJ2-6	TGTGCCAGCACTATCACTAGTTTTGGGGCCAACGTCCTGACTTTC	CASTITSFGANVLTF
-	TRBV15	-	TRBJ2-5	TGTGCCACCAGCTTGTGGGGGCAGACCCAAGAGACCCAGTACTTC	CATSLWGQTQETQYF
few	TRBV19	TRBD1	TRBJ1-2	TGTGCCAGTAGTATCGACCGGACAGGGGACGGCTACACCTTC	CASSIDRTGDGYTF
-	TRBV3-1/TRBV3-2	-	TRBJ2-2	TGTGCCAGCAGCCAAGGAGTCCCCGGGAACACCGGGGAGCTGTTTTTT	CASSQGVPGNTGELFF
-	TRBV5-1	-	TRBJ2-7	TGCGCCAGCAGGCCCGCCGGGACTGTTTCCTACGAGCAGTACTTC	CASRPAGTVSYEQYF
once	TRBV25-1	TRBD1	TRBJ2-3	TGTGCCAGCCGGGACAGGGTCACAGATACGCAGTATTTT	CASRDRVTDTQYF
-	TRBV24-1	-	TRBJ2-5	TGTGCCACCAGTGGAGATAGCCAAGAGACCCAGTACTTC	CATSGDSQETQYF
-	TRBV5-6	-	TRBJ2-2	TGTGCCAGCAGCAACGGACTTCATCAGAACACCGGGGAGCTGTTTTTT	CASSNGLHQNTGELFF
-	TRBV5-6	TRBD1	TRBJ1-4	TGTGCCAGCAGCTTGTACCCGTATGGGACAGGGGATGAAAAACTGTTTTTT	CASSLYPYGTGDEKLFF
-	TRBV5-5	-	TRBJ1-6	TGTGCCAGCAGCCTCGACAGGACTGGGAATTCACCCCTCCACTTT	CASSLDRTGNSPLHF
-	TRBV28	TRBD1	TRBJ1-5	TGTGCCAGCAGTTTGGGGGGGACAGGTCAGCCCCAGCATTTT	CASSLGGTGQPQHF
-	TRBV19	-	TRBJ1-3	TGTGCCAGTATGGAGGTCGCAGGCTCCTACTCTGGAAACACCATATATTTT	CASMEVAGSYSGNTIYF
-	TRBV5-4	TRBD2	TRBJ2-2	TGTGCCAGCAGCTTGCCGACTAGCGGGGGGGCATTCTCCGGGGAGCTGTTTTTT	CASSLPTSGGAFSGELFF
-	TRBV18	TRBD1	TRBJ2-4	TGTGCCAGCTCACCACCGCGGACAGGGGGCGAAAACATTCAGTACTTC	CASSPPRTGGENIQYF
-	TRBV25-1	TRBD2	TRBJ2-3	TGTGCCAGCAGTGAATCTAGCGGGGGGAATACGCAGTATTTT	CASSESSGGNTQYF
-	TRBV7-3	-	TRBJ2-7	TGTGCCAGCAGCTTAATGGGAGGCTACGAGCAGTACTTC	CASSLMGGYEQYF
-	TRBV28	-	TRBJ2-5	TGTGCCAGCAGTTTATATTCGGGACTCCAAGAGACCCAGTACTTC	CASSLYSGLQETQYF
-	TRBV6-1	-	TRBJ2-2	TGTGCCAGCAGTCAAGCCAGGGGGGCGAACACCGGGGAGCTGTTTTTT	CASSQARGANTGELFF
-	TRBV2	TRBD1	TRBJ1-6	TGTGCCAGCAGCGGGACAGGGATTAATAATTCACCCCTCCACTTT	CASSGTGINNSPLHF
-	TRBV5-6	-	TRBJ1-3	TGTGCCAGCAGCTCCCGGACAGTTTCTGGGTCTGGAAACACCATATATTTT	CASSSRTVSGSGNTIYF
-	TRBV5-4	-	TRBJ2-7	TGTGCCAGCAGCCCCCACGGTTCCCGGGACGAGCAGTACTTC	CASSPHGSRDEQYF
-	TRBV19	-	TRBJ2-5	TGTGCCAGTAGTATCGTCGCAGGAGGGGGGGAAGAGACCCAGTACTTC	CASSIVAGGGEETQYF
-	TRBV7-2	-	TRBJ1-2	TGTGCCAGCAGCCCGGACGGGGACTATGGCTACACCTTC	CASSPDGDYGYTF